The 5 T cell receptor beta chains in this list originate from one sample, sequenced in a study of shared clonotypes between healthy human individuals. The assay was immunoSEQ multiplex PCR, and TCRdb's table has in-frame clones only and misses some. Among about 2.3 million clones listed, roughly 93% were seen once. The sample consisted of naive CD4+ T cells from PBMCs. Noted subset: CD45RA+ positively selected. The source of these receptors is a young man in good health. Some clones in this sample may be carry-over from other donors' samples.

The V and J genes are TRBV28 and TRBJ2-2; 12 nucleotides align to TRBD2. V lost 7 bases and J lost 7; bases outside the gene matches: 7. This CDR3 region has 15 residues. Germline assignment: CDR1 MDHEN and CDR2 SYDVKM. The CDR3 region has the DNA TGTGCCAGCAAACCTAGCGGGAGGGTTGGCGGGGAGCTGTTTTTT. Translated: CASKPSGRVGGELFF.

The genes are TRBV12-5 and TRBJ1-2; the D is unclear. V dropped 7 bases and J dropped 3 bases, with 12 bases sitting between them. The CDR3 loop spans 13 amino acids. Germline V gene sequence: CDR1 LGHNT, CDR2 FRNRAP. The CDR3 spells CASAPSGHYGYTF. The CDR3 DNA follows: TGTGCTAGTGCCCCTAGCGGGCACTATGGCTACACCTTC.

V is TRBV7-3 and J is TRBJ2-1; TRBD1 or TRBD2 may be the D gene (5 bases each). The CDR3 has 15 residues. V dropped 5 bases and J dropped 2 bases, with 13 bases sitting between them. The germline V gene has CDR1 SGHTA and CDR2 FQGTGA. CDR3: CASSPRDGAYNEQFF. The DNA of the CDR3 is TGTGCCAGCAGCCCAAGGGACGGAGCCTACAATGAGCAGTTCTTC.

V gene TRBV9 combines with J gene TRBJ2-2; D remains unclear. Trimming took 4 bases from V and 1 from J, leaving 14 bases between them. The CDR3 has 16 amino acids. The germline V gene has CDR1 SGDLS and CDR2 YYNGEE. The CDR3 loop is CASSPRNRENTGELFF. The CDR3 DNA reads TGTGCCAGCAGCCCCCGGAATAGGGAGAACACCGGGGAGCTGTTTTTT.

The chain carries TRBV7-8 and TRBJ2-7, with D maybe TRBD1 (6 bases). Per the germline V gene, CDR1 is SGHVS and CDR2 is FQNEAQ. This CDR3 is 14 amino acids long. The V gene lost 5 bases and the J gene lost 6 bases, with 17 bases spanning the gap. The CDR3 nucleotides are TGTGCCAGCAGCCTGCTGACAGGTAACTCCGAGCAGTACTTC. Translated: CASSLLTGNSEQYF.